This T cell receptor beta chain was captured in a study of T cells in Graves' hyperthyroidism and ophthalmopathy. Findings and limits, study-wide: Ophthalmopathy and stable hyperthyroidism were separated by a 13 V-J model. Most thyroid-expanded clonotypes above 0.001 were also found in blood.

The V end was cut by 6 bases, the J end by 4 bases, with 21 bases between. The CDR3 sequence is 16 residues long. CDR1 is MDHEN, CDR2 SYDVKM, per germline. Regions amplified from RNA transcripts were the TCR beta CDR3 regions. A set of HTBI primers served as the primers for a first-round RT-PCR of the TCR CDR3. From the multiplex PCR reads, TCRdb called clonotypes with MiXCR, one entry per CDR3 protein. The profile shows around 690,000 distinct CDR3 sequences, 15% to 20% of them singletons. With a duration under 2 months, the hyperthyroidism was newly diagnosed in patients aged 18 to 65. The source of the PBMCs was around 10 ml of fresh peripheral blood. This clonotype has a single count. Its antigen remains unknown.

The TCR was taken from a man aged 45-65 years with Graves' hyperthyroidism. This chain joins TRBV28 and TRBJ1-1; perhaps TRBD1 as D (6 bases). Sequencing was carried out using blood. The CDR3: CASSKGLWTAITEAFF. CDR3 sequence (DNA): TGTGCCAGCAGCAAAGGCTTATGGACAGCGATCACTGAAGCTTTCTTT. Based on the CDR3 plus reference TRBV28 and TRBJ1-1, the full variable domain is DVKVTQSSRYLVKRTGEKVFLECVQDMDHENMFWYRQDPGLGLRLIYFSYDVKMKEKGDIPEGYSVSREKKERFSLILESASTNQTSMYLCASSKGLWTAITEAFFGQGTRLTVV.